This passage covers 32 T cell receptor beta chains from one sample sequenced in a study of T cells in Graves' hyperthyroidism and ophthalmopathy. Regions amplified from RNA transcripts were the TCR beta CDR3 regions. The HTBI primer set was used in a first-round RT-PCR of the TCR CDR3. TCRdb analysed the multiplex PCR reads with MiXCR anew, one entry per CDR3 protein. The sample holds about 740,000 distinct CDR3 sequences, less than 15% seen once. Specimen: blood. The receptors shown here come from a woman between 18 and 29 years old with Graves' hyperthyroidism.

This CDR3 is CASGPLRGGYTF. As DNA, the CDR3 is TGTGCTAGTGGTCCCCTGAGGGGAGGCTACACCTTC. The gene calls are TRBV12-5 and TRBJ1-2, with D possibly matching TRBD1 (5 bases). The germline CDR1 and CDR2 sequences are LGHNT and FRNRAP. Trimming removed 5 bases at V and 8 bases at J, with 12 bases between. This CDR3 is 12 amino acids long. Based on the CDR3 plus reference TRBV12-5 and TRBJ1-2, the full variable domain is DARVTQTPRHKVTEMGQEVTMRCQPILGHNTVFWYRQTMMQGLELLAYFRNRAPLDDSGMPKDRFSAEMPDATLATLKIQPSEPRDSAVYFCASGPLRGGYTFGSGTRLTVV.

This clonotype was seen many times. DNA for the CDR3: TGTGCCAGCAGTTACACGACAGGGCGTATCTACGAGCAGTACTTC. Translation gives CASSYTTGRIYEQYF. The gene calls are TRBV6-6 and TRBJ2-7, with TRBD1 identical over 7 bases. Germline values: CDR1 MNHNY, CDR2 SVGAGI (reference sequence). After removal of 2 bases from V and 3 bases from J, the junction contained 7 bases not matched to a gene. The CDR3 is 15 amino acids.

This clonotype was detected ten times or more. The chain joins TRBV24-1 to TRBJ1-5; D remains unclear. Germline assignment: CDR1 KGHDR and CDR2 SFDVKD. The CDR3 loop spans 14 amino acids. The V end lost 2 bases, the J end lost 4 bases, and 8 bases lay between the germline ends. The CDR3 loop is CATSDSRANQPQHF. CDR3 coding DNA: TGTGCCACCAGTGATTCTCGAGCGAATCAGCCCCAGCATTTT.

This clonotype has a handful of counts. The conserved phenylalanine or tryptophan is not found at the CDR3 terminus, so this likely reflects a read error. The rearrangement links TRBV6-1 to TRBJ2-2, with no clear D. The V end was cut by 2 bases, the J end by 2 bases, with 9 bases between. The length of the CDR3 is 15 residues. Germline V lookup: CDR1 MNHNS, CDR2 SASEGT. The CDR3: CASSEFYLNTGELFL. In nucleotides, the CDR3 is TGTGCCAGCAGTGAATTCTATTTAAACACCGGGGAGCTGTTTCTT.

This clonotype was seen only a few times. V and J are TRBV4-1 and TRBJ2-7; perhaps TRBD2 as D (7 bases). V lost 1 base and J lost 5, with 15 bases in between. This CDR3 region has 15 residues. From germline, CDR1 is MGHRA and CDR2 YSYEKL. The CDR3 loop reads CASSQGQGRGNEQYF. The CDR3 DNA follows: TGCGCCAGCAGCCAAGGTCAGGGGAGGGGGAACGAGCAGTACTTC.

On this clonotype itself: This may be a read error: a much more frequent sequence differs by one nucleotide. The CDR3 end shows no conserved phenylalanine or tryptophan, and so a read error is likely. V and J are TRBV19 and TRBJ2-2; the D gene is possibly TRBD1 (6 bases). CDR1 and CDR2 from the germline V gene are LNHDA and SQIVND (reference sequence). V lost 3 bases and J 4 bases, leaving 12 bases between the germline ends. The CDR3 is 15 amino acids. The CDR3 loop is CASSMGTLGTGELFS. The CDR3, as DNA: TGTGCCAGTAGTATGGGGACACTAGGCACCGGGGAGCTGTTTTCT.

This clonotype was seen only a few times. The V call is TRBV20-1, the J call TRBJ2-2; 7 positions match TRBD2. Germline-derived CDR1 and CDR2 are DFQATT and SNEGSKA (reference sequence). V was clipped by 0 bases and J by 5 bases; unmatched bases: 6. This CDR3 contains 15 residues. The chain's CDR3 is CSARERLAGTGELFF. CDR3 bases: TGCAGTGCTAGAGAGAGACTAGCAGGGACCGGGGAGCTGTTTTTT.

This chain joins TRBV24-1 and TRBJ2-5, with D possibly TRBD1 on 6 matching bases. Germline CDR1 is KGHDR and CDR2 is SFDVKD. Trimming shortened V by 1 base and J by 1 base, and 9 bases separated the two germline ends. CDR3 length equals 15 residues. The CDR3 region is CATSDFRDTQETQYF. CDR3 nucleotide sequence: TGTGCCACCAGTGATTTCCGGGACACCCAAGAGACCCAGTACTTC.

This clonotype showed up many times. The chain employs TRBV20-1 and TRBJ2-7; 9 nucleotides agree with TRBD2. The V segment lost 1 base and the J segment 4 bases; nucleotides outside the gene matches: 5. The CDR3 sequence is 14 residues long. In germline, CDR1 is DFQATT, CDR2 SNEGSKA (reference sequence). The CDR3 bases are TGCAGTGCTAGAGGTAGCGGGAGTGTATACGAGCAGTACTTC. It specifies CSARGSGSVYEQYF.

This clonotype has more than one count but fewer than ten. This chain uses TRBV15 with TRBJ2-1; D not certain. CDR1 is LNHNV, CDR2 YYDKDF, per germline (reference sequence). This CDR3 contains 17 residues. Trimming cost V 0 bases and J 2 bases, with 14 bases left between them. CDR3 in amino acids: CATSRESSRIPYNEQFF. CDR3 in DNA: TGTGCCACCAGCAGAGAAAGCTCCCGGATCCCCTACAATGAGCAGTTCTTC.

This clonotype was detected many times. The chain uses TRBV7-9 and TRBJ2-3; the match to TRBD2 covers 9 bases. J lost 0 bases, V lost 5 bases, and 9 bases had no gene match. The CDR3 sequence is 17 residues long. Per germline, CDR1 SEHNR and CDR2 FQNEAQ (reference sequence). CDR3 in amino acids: CASSPFAAGGSTDTQYF. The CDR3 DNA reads TGTGCCAGCAGCCCCTTCGCGGCGGGAGGGAGCACAGATACGCAGTATTTT. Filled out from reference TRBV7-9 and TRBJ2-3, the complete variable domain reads DTGVSQNPRHKITKRGQNVTFRCDPISEHNRLYWYRQTLGQGPEFLTYFQNEAQLEKSRLLSDRFSAERPKGSFSTLEIQRTEQGDSAMYLCASSPFAAGGSTDTQYFGPGTRLTVL.

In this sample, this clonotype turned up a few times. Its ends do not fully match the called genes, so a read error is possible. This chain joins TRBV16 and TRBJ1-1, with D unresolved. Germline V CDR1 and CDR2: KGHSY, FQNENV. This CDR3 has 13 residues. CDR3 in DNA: TGTGCCAGCAGTCAGACCCTGAACACTGAAGCTCTCTTT. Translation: CASSQTLNTEALF. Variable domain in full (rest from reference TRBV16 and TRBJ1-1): GEEVAQTPKHLVRGEGQKAKLYCAPIKGHSYVFWYQQVLKNEFKFLISFQNENVFDETGMPKERFSAKCLPNSPCSLEIQATKLEDSAVYFCASSQTLNTEALFGQGTRLTVV.

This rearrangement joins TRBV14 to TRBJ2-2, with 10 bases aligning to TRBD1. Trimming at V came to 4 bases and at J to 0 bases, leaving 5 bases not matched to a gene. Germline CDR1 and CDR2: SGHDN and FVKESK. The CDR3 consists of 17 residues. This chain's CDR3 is CASSPLGQGANTGELFF. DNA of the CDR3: TGTGCCAGCAGCCCCTTAGGACAGGGGGCGAACACCGGGGAGCTGTTTTTT.

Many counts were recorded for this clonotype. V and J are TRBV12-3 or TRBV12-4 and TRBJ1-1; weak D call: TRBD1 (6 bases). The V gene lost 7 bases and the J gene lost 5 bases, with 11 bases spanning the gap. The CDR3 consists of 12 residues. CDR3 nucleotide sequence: TGTGCCAGCACCATAGGGGGGACTGAAGCTTTCTTT. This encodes CASTIGGTEAFF.

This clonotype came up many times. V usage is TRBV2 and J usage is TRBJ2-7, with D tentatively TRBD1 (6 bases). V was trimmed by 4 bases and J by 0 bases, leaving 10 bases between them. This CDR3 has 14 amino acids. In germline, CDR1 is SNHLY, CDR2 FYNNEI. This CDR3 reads CASSATGPSYEQYF. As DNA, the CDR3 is TGTGCCAGCAGTGCCACAGGGCCCTCCTACGAGCAGTACTTC.

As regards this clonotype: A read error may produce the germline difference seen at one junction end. The CDR3 DNA reads as TGTGCCACCAGCTTAGGGAGGAATACGCAGTATTTT. As protein: CATSLGRNTQYF. This rearrangement joins TRBV13 to TRBJ2-3; D may be TRBD2 (6 bases). The germline V gene encodes CDR1 PRHDT and CDR2 FYEKMQ (reference sequence). The CDR3 loop spans 12 amino acids.

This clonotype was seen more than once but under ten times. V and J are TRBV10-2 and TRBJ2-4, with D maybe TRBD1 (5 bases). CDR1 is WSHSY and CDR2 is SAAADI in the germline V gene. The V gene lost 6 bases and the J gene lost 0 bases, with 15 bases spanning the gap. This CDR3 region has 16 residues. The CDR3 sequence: CASRPTETLAKNIQYF. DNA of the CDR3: TGCGCCAGCAGACCGACAGAGACCCTAGCCAAAAACATTCAGTACTTC.

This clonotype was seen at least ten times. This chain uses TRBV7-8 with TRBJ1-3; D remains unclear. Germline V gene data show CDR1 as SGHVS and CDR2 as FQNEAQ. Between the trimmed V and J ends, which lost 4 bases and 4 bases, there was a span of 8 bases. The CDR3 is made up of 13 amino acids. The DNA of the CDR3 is TGTGCCAGCAGCTGGATACAGGGAAACACCATATATTTT. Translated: CASSWIQGNTIYF.

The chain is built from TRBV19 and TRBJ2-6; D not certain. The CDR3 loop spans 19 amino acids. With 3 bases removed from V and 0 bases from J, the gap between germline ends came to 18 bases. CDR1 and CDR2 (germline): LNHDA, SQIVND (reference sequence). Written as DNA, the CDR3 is TGTGCCAGTAGTATGTCAAGTATGTGGGTCCGCTCTGGGGCCAACGTCCTGACTTTC. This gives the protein CASSMSSMWVRSGANVLTF.

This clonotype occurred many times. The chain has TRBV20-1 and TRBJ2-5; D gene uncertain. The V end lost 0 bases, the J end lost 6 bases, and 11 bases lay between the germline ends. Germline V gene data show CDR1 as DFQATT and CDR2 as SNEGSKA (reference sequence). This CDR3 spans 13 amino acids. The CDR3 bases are TGCAGTGCTAGAGATCGTGGTGAACAGACCCAGTACTTC. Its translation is CSARDRGEQTQYF.

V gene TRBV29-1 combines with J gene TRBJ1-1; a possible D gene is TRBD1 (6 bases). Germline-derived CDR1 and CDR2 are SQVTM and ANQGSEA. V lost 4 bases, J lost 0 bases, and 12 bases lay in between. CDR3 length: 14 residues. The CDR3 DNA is TGCAGCGTTGGTGGGGGGGGCATGAACACTGAAGCTTTCTTT. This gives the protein CSVGGGGMNTEAFF.

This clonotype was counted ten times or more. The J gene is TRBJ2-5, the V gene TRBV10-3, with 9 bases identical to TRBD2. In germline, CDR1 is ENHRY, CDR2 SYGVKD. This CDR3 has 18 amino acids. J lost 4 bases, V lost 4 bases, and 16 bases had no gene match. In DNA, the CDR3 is TGTGCCATCAGTGCCCGACTAGCGGAAAGTCTCCTTCGAGAGACCCAGTACTTC. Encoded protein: CAISARLAESLLRETQYF.

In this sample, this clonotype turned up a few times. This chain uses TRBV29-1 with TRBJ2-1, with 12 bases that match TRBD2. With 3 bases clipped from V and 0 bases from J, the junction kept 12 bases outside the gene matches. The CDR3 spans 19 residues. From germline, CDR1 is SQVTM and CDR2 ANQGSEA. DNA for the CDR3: TGCAGCGTTGACAGAGGACTAGCGGGGCCCCGAAGCTCCTACAATGAGCAGTTCTTC. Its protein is CSVDRGLAGPRSSYNEQFF.

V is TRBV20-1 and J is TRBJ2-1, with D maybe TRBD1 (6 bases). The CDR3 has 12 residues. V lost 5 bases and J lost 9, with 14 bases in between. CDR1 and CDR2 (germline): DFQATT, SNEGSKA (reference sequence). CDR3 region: CSAWDKVGEQFF. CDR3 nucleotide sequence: TGCAGTGCTTGGGACAAAGTTGGTGAGCAGTTCTTC.

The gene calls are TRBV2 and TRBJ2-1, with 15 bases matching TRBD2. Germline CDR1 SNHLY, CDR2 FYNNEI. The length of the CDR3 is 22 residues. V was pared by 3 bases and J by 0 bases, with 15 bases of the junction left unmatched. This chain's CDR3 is CASSDPGPAGLAGGRSYNEQFF. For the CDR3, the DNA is TGTGCCAGCAGTGATCCGGGGCCGGCGGGACTAGCGGGAGGCCGCTCCTACAATGAGCAGTTCTTC.

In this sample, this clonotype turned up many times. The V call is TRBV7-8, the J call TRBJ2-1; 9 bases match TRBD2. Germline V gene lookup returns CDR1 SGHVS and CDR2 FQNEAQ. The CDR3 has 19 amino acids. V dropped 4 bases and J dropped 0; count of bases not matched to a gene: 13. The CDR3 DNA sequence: TGTGCCAGCAGCTCACCCCCGGGACTAGCCGTCAGCTCCTACAATGAGCAGTTCTTC. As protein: CASSSPPGLAVSSYNEQFF.

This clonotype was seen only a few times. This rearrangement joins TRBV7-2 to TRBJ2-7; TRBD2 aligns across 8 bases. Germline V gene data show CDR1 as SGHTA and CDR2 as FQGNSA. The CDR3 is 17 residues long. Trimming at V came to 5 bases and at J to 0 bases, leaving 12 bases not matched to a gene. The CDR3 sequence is CASSVMRRGRSSYEQYF. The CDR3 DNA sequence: TGTGCCAGCAGCGTAATGCGCCGCGGGAGGTCCTCCTACGAGCAGTACTTC.

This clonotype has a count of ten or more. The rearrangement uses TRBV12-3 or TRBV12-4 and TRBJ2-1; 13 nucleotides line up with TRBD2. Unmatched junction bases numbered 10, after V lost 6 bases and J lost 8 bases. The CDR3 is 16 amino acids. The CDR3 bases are TGTGCCAGCAGCAAAGGACTAGCGGGAGTTTTCGATGAGCAGTTCTTC. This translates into CASSKGLAGVFDEQFF.

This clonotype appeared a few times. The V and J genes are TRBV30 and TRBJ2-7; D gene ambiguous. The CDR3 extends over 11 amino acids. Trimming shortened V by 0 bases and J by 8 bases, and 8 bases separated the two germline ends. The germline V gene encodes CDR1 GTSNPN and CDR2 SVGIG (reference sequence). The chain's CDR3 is CAWSVLEKQYF. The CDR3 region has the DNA TGTGCCTGGAGTGTATTGGAGAAGCAGTACTTC.

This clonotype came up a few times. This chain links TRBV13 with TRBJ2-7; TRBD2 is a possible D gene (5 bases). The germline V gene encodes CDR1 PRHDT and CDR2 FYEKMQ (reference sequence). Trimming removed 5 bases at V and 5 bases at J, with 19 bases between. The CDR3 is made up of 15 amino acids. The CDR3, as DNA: TGTGCCAGCAGCACCCCCTTGAGGGAGAATAACGAGCAGTACTTC. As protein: CASSTPLRENNEQYF. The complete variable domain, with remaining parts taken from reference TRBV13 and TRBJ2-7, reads AAGVIQSPRHLIKEKRETATLKCYPIPRHDTVYWYQQGPGQDPQFLISFYEKMQSDKGSIPDRFSAQQFSDYHSELNMSSLELGDSALYFCASSTPLRENNEQYFGPGTRLTVT.

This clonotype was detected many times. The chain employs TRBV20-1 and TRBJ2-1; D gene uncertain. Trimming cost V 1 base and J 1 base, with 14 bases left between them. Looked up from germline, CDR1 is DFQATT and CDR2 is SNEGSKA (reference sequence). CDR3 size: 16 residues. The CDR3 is CSARVPTGVSYNEQFF. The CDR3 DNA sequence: TGCAGTGCTAGAGTCCCCACTGGGGTGTCCTACAATGAGCAGTTCTTC.

Written as DNA, the CDR3 is TGTGCCAGCACACACTTGGGTCCCGGGGAGCTGTTTTTT. It codes for CASTHLGPGELFF. The genes are TRBV12-3 or TRBV12-4 and TRBJ2-2, with unresolved D. V shed 7 bases and J shed 6 bases, with 12 bases lying between them. CDR3 size: 13 residues.